Sequencing of this T cell receptor (beta chain) was carried out in a study of STAT3 mutations in large granular lymphocyte leukemia (dated by TCRdb to about 2019). For the wider study: About half of the T-LGLL patients who underwent longitudinal sequencing carried canonical activating STAT3 mutations. For each patient, sequencing was performed at an average of 4 time points, with a range of 2 to 8 samplings. Over half of the T-LGLL patients were given one or more immunosuppressive therapy regimens, and over 30% of the treated patients had a hematologic response. As controls, the study also included longitudinal sequencing of two patients with natural killer LGL leukemia. From an initial cohort of hundreds of LGL patients, 15 to 20 representative T-LGLL cases were selected for longitudinal TCRbeta and STAT3 sequencing. To reconstruct clonal hierarchy and dynamics, serial deep sequencing of TCRbeta CDR3 and STAT3 was performed in patients with T-cell large granular lymphocyte leukemia. Points the paper makes about the study in general: TCR clonotype switching after therapy was seen in about 30% of the 18 patients, with all newly emerging clones being STAT3 wild type. Because codominant clonotypes persisted in some patients, a small but highly pathogenic clone may have been missed. Several patients had a dominant TCR clone burden greater than the STAT3 mutant burden, which suggests that the STAT3 mutation arose secondarily within a clone that had already expanded. Because no samples were available when a clone first appeared, clonal expansion was inferred from samplings taken at other points. All T-LGLL patients had at least one immunodominant TCRbeta clonotype, and roughly half had multiple immunodominant subclonotypes. Linking therapy response to changes in TCR clonal burden was complicated by variable intervals between samplings and by differing treatment regimens.

DNA was extracted from blood mononuclear cells, with the same DNA used for both TCR and STAT3 sequencing. Comment on this clone: This clone's antigen is unknown. No much larger clonotype is one base removed from it; base qualities were not supplied.

TCRbeta libraries were sequenced on an Illumina MiSeq, and an average of about 40,773 productive templates per sample was obtained. Using multiplex PCR amplification, the immunoSEQ assay generated the TCRbeta CDR3 libraries. From the authors' description of their analysis: Repertoire diversity was computed as previously defined, with values near 0 indicating extremely monoclonal samples. TCRdb carries this immuneACCESS record with in-frame sequences only. Its versions omit some clonotypes, under half of them owing to an unresolved V gene in the studies checked, with the rest unexplained. That table is the source of V, J and clone size, and D and trimming were worked out from the DNA. The sample table contains some 10,000 clones; only one count was recorded for roughly 85% of them. Roughly nine tenths of the sample is in the top ten clones. Sequencing was performed on peripheral blood mononuclear cells. This receptor was taken from an elderly man with T-cell large granular lymphocyte leukemia. Some clones in this sample may be carry-over from other donors' samples. The age is the age at diagnosis.

The CDR3 in this case is CASSHTSGGGDTQYF. Here is the DNA: TGTGCCAGCAGCCATACTAGCGGGGGTGGGGATACGCAGTATTTT. The sequence is built from TRBV6-5 and TRBJ2-3; 11 central nucleotides agree with TRBD2. Including cysteine and phenylalanine, the CDR3 has 15 amino acids. Of all the DNA, just the CDR3 is kept, 45 bases in frame from base 1. Unmatched junction bases come to 8, with V trimmed by 6 bases and J by 6 bases. CDR1 and CDR2 are drawn from the germline V gene: MNHEY, SVGAGI.